This record looks at one T cell receptor beta chain sequence and its context. Germline lookup yields CDR1 LNHDA and CDR2 SQIVND (reference sequence). This CDR3 has 14 residues. With 3 bases removed from V and 3 bases from J, the gap between germline ends came to 9 bases. The record originates from a study of blood T cell repertoires in COVID-19. The overall study: Samples came from the United States, Italy and Spain, spanning acute and convalescent COVID-19.

Those who participated ranged in age from roughly 18 to 89 years and resided in 24 US areas. Which cohort a participant joined came from the clinical history participants gave. Libraries were prepared by immunoSEQ multiplex PCR; TCRdb keeps only in-frame clonotypes and omits some of them. The sample yields more than 350,000 clones, around nine tenths seen once. The sequenced sample was PBMCs or T cells enriched from blood (not recorded which). This sequence originates from a woman aged 45-59 years who had recovered from COVID-19. The chain uses TRBV19 and TRBJ1-5; no definite D call. CDR3 in amino acids: CASSIPGDNQPQHF. The CDR3 bases are TGTGCCAGTAGTATTCCAGGTGACAATCAGCCCCAGCATTTT.